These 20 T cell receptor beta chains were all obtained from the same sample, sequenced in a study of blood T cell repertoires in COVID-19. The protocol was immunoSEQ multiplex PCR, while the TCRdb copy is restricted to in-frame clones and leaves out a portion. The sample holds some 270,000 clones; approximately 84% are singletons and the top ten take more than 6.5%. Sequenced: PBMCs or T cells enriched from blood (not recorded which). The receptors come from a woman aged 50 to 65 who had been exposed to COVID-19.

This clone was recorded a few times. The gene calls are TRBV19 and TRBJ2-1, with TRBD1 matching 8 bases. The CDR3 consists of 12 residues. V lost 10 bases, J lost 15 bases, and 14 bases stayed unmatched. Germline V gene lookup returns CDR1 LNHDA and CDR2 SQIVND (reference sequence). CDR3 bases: TGTGCCACTTCCCCGACCCAGGGGGCGCGGTTCTTC. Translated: CATSPTQGARFF.

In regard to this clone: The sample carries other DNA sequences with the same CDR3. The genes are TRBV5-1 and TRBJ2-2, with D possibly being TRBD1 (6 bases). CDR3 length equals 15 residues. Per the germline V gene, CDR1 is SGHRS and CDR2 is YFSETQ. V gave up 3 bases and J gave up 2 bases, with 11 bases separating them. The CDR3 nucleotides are TGCGCCAGCAGCTCGGGACAATTAAACACCGGGGAGCTGTTTTTT. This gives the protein CASSSGQLNTGELFF.

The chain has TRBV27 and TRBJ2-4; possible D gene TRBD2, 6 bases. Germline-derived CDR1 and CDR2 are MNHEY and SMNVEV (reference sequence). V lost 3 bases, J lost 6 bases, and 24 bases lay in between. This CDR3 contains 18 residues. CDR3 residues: CASSFSFRDSSLSNIQYF. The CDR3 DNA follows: TGTGCCAGCAGTTTCTCCTTCCGGGACTCAAGTCTCTCAAACATTCAGTACTTC.

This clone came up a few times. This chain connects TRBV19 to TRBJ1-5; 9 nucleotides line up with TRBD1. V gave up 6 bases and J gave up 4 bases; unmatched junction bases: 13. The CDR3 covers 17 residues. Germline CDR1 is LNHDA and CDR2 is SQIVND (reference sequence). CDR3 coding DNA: TGTGCCAGTAGGAACAAACAGGGGGCCACATCGAATCAGCCCCAGCATTTT. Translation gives CASRNKQGATSNQPQHF.

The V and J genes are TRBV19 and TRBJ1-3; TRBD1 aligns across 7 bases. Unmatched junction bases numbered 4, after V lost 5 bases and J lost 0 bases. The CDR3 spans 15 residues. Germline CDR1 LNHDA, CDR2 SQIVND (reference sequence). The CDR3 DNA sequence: TGTGCCAGTAGTCTACAGGGGTTCTCTGGAAACACCATATATTTT. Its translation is CASSLQGFSGNTIYF.

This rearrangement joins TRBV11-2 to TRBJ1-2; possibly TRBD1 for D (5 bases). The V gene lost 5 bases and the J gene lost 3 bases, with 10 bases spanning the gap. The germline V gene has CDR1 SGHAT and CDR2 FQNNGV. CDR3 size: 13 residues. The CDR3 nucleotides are TGTGCCAGCAGCGCACAGGAATACTATGGCTACACCTTC. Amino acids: CASSAQEYYGYTF.

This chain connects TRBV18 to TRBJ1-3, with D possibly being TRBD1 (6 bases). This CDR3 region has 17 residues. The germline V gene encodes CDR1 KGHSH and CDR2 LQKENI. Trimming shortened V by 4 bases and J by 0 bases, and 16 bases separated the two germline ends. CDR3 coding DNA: TGTGCCAGCTCACAAATACCGGACAGCCACTCTGGAAACACCATATATTTT. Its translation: CASSQIPDSHSGNTIYF.

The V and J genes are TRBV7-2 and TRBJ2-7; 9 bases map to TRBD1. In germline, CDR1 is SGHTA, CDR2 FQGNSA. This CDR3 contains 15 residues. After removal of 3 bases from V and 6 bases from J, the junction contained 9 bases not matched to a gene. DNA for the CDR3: TGTGCCAGCAGCTTCCGACAGGGGGTTTCACGCGAGCAGTACTTC. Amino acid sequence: CASSFRQGVSREQYF.

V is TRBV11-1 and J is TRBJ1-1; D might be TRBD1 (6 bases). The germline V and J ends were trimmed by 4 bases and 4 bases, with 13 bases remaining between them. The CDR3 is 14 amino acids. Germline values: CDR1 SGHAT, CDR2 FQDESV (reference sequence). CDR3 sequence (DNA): TGTGCCAGCAGCTCCGACAGGAAAAGCACTGAAGCTTTCTTT. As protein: CASSSDRKSTEAFF.

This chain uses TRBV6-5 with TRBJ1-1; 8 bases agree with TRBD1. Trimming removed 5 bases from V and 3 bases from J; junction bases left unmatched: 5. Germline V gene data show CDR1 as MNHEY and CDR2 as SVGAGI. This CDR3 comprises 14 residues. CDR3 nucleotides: TGTGCCAGCAGTCCTCAGGGGGCCCACACTGAAGCTTTCTTT. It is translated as CASSPQGAHTEAFF.

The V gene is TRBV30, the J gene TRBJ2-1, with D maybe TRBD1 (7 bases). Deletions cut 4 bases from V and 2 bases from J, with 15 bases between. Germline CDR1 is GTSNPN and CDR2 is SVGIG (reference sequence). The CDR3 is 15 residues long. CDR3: CAWTHGGGPYNEQFF. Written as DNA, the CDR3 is TGTGCCTGGACCCACGGAGGGGGCCCCTACAATGAGCAGTTCTTC.

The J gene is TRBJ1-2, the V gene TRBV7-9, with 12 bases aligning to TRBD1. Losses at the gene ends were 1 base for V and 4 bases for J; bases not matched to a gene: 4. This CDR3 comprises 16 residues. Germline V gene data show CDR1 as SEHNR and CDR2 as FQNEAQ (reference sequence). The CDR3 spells CASSLGGTGGLYGYTF. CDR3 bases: TGTGCCAGCAGCTTAGGTGGGACAGGGGGCCTCTATGGCTACACCTTC.

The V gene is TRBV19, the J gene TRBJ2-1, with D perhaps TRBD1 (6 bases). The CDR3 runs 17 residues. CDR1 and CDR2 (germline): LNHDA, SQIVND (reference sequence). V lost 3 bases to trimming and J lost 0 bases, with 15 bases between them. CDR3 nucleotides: TGTGCCAGTAGTATGTATCGGTTGACAGGCTCCTACAATGAGCAGTTCTTC. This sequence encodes CASSMYRLTGSYNEQFF.

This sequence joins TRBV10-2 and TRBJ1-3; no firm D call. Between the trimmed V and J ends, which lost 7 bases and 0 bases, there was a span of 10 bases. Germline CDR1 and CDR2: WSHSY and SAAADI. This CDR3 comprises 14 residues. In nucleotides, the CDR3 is TGCGCCAGCATCGGCGGTGGCTCTGGAAACACCATATATTTT. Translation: CASIGGGSGNTIYF.

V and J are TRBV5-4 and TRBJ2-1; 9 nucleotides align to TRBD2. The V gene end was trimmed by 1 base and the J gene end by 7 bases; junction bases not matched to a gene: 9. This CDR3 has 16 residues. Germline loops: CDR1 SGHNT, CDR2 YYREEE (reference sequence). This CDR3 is CASSLNPGTSLNEQFF. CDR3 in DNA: TGTGCCAGCAGCTTGAACCCCGGGACTAGCTTAAATGAGCAGTTCTTC.

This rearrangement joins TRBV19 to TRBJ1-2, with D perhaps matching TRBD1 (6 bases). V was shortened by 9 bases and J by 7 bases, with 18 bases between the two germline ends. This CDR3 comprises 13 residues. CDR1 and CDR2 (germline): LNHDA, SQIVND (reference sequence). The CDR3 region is CASSLQGVGGYTF. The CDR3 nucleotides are TGTGCCAGCTCATTACAGGGAGTGGGTGGCTACACCTTC.

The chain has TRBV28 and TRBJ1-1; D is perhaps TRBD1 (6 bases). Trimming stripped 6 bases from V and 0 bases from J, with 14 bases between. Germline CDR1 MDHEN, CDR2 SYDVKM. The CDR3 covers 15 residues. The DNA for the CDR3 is TGTGCCAGCAGCCGACAGACAGGTATGAACACTGAAGCTTTCTTT. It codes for CASSRQTGMNTEAFF.

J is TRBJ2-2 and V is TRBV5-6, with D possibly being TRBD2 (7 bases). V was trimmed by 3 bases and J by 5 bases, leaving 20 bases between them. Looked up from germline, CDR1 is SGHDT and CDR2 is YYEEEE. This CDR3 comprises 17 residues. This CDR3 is CASSSGGPSISTGELFF. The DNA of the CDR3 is TGTGCCAGCAGCTCGGGGGGCCCATCTATCTCTACCGGGGAGCTGTTTTTT.

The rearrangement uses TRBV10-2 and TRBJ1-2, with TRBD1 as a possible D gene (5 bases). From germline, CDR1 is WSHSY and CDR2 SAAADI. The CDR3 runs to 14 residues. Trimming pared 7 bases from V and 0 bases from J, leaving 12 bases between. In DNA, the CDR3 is TGCGCCAGCAAACGCAGGGCCTCTAACTATGGCTACACCTTC. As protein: CASKRRASNYGYTF.

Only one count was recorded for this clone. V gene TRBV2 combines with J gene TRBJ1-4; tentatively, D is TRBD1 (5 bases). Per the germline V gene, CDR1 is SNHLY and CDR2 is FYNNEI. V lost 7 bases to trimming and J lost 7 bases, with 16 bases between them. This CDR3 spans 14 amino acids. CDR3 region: CASKGVAGGEKLFF. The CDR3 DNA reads TGTGCCAGCAAAGGGGTTGCGGGAGGTGAAAAACTGTTTTTT.